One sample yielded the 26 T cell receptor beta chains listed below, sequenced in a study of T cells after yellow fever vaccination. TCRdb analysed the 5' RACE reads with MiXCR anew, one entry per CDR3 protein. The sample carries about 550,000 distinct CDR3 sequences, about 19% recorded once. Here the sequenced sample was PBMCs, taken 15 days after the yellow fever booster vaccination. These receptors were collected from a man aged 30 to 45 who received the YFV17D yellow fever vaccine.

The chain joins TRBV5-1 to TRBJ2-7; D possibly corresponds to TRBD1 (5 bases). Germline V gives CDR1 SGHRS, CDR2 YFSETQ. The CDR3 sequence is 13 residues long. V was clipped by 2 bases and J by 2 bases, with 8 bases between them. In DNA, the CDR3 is TGCGCCAGCAGCTTTGGCAGGGCCTACGAGCAGTACTTC. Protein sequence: CASSFGRAYEQYF.

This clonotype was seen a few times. CDR3 sequence reads: CASSKGETPYGYTF. CDR3 nucleotide sequence: TGTGCCAGCAGCAAAGGGGAAACTCCCTATGGCTACACCTTC. This sequence joins TRBV27 and TRBJ1-2; a possible D gene is TRBD1 (5 bases). CDR1 is MNHEY, CDR2 SMNVEV, per germline (reference sequence). The CDR3 loop spans 14 amino acids. The V gene lost 6 bases and the J gene lost 4 bases, with 15 bases spanning the gap.

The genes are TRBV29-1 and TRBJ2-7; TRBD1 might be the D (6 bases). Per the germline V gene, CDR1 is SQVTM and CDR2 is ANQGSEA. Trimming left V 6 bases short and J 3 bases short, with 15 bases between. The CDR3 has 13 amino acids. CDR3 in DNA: TGCAGCGTCGCTGACCGGGACATCTACGAGCAGTACTTC. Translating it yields CSVADRDIYEQYF.

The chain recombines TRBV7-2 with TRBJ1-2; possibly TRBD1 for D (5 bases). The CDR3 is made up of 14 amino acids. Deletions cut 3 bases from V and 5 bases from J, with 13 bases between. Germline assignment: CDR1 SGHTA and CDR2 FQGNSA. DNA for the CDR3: TGTGCCAGCAGCTTCCTGGGACCCTCGTATGGCTACACCTTC. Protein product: CASSFLGPSYGYTF.

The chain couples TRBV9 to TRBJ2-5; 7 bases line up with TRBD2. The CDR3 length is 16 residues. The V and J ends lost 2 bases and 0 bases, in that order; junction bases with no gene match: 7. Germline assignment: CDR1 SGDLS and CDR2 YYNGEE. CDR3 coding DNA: TGTGCCAGCAGCGTGGGAGGGAGTTGGTACCAAGAGACCCAGTACTTC. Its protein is CASSVGGSWYQETQYF.

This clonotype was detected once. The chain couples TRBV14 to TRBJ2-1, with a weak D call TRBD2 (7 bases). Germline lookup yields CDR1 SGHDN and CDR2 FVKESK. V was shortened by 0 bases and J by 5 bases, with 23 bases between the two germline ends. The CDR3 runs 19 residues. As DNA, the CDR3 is TGTGCCAGCAGCCAAGATGCTAGGGGGACGCGGGAGATACACAATGAGCAGTTCTTC. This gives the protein CASSQDARGTREIHNEQFF.

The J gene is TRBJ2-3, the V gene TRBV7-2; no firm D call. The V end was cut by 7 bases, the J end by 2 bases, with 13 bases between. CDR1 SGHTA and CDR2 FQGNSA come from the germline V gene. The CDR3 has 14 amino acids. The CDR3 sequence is CASTPRASTDTQYF. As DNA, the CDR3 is TGTGCCAGCACCCCCCGGGCTTCCACAGATACGCAGTATTTT.

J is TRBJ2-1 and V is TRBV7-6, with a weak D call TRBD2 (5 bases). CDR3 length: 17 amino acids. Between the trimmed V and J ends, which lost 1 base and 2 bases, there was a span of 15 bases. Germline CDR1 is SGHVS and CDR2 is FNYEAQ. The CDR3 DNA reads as TGTGCCAGCAGCTTAGGTACTAGGGCGAGTGCCTACAATGAGCAGTTCTTC. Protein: CASSLGTRASAYNEQFF.

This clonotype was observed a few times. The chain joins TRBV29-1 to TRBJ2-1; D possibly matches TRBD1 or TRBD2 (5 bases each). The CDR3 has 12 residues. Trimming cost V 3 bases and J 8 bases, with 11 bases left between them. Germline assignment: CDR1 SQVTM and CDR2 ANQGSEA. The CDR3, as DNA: TGCAGCGTTGATCCCGGGGCCGATGAGCAGTTCTTC. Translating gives CSVDPGADEQFF.

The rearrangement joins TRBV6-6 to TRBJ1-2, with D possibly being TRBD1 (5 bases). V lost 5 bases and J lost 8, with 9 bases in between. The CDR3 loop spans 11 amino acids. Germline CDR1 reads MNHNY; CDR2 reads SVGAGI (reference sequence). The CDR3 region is CASSETVGYTF. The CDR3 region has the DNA TGTGCCAGCAGTGAGACAGTCGGCTACACCTTC.

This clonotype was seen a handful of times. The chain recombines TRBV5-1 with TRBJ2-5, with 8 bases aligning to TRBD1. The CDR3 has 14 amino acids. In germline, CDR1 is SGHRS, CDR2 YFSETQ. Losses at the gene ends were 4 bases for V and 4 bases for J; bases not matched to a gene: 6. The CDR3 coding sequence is TGCGCCAGCAGCCTGGACAGGGTCCGAGAGACCCAGTACTTC. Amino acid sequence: CASSLDRVRETQYF. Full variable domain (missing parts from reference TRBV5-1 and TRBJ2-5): KAGVTQTPRYLIKTRGQQVTLSCSPISGHRSVSWYQQTPGQGLQFLFEYFSETQRNKGNFPGRFSGRQFSNSRSEMNVSTLELGDSALYLCASSLDRVRETQYFGPGTRLLVL.

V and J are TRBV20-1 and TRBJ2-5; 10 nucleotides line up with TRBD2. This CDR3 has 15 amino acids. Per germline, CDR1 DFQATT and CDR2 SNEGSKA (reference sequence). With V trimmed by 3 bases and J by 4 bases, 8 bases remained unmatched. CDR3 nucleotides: TGCAGTGCTAGTGGTCTAGCGGGAGTCGGAGAGACCCAGTACTTC. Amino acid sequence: CSASGLAGVGETQYF.

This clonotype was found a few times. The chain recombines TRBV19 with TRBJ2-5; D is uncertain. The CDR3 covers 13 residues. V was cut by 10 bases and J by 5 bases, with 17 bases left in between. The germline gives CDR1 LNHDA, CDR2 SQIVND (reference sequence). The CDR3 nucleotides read TGTGCCACAAAGCACGTGGAAAGGGAGACCCAGTACTTC. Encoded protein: CATKHVERETQYF.

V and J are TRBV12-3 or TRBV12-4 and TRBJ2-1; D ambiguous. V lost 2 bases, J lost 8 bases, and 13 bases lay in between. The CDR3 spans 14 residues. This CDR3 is CASSLKFVGDEQFF. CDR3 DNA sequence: TGTGCCAGCAGTTTAAAGTTTGTTGGAGATGAGCAGTTCTTC.

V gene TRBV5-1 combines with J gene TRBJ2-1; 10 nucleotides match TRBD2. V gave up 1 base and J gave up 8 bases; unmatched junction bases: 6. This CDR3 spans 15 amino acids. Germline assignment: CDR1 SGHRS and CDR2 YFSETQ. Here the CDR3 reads CASSLSLAGVDEQFF. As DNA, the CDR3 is TGCGCCAGCAGCTTGTCCCTAGCGGGAGTGGATGAGCAGTTCTTC.

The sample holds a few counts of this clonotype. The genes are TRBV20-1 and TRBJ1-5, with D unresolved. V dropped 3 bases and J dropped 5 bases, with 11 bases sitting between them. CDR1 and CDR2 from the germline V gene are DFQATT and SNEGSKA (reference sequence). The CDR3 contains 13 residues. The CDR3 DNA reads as TGCAGTGCTAGGTCCGCACGAGATCAGCCCCAGCATTTT. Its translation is CSARSARDQPQHF.

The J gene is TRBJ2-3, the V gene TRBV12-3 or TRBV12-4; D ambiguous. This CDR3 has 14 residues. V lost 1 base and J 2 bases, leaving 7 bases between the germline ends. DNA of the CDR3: TGTGCCAGCAGTTTAGGGGATAACACAGATACGCAGTATTTT. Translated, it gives CASSLGDNTDTQYF.

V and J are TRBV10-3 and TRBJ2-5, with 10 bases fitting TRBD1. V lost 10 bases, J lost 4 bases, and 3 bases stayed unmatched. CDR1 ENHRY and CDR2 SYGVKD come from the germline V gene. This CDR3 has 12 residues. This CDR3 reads CATWTGGETQYF. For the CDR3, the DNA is TGTGCCACCTGGACAGGGGGAGAGACCCAGTACTTC.

CDR3 region: CASSYSGSRGETQYF. DNA of the CDR3: TGTGCCAGCAGTTACTCAGGCAGTCGGGGAGAGACCCAGTACTTC. This sequence joins TRBV6-2 or TRBV6-3 and TRBJ2-5; TRBD2 is a possible D gene (5 bases). Germline CDR1 MNHEY, CDR2 SVGEGT. V shed 0 bases and J shed 4 bases, with 12 bases lying between them. The CDR3 has 15 amino acids.

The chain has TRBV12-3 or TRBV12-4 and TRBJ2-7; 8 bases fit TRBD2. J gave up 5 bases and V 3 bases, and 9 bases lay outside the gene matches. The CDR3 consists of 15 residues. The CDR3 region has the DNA TGTGCCAGCAGTTTTACTAGCGGTGGGTCCGACGAGCAGTACTTC. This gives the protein CASSFTSGGSDEQYF.

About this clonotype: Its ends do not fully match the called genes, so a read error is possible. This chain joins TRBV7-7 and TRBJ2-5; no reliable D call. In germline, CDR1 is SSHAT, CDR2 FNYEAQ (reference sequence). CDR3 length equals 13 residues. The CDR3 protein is CASSLVVTETQYF. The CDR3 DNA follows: TGTGCTAGCAGCTTAGTCGTAACGGAGACCCAGTACTTC.

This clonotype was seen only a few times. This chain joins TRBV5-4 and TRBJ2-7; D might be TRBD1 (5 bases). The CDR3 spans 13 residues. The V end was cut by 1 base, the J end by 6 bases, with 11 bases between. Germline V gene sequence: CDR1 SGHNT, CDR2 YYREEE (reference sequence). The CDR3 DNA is TGTGCCAGCAGCTTGACAACTACAGGCGAGCAGTACTTC. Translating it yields CASSLTTTGEQYF.

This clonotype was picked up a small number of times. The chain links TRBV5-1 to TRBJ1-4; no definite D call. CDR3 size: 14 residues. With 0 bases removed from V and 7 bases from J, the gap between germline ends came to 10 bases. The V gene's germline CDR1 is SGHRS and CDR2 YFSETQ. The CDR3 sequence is CASSLAPDVEKLFF. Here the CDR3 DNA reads TGCGCCAGCAGCTTGGCCCCCGATGTTGAAAAACTGTTTTTT.

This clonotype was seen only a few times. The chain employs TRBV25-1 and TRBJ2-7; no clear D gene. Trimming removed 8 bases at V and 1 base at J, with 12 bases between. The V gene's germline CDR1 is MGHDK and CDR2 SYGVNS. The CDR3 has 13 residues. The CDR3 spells CASRSGASYEQYF. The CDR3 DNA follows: TGTGCCAGCCGGAGTGGAGCTTCCTACGAGCAGTACTTC.

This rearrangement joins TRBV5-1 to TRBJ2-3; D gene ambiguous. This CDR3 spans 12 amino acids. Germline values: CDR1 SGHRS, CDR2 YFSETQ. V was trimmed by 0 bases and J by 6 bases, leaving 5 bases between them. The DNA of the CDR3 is TGCGCCAGCAGCTTGGAGGATGATACGCAGTATTTT. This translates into CASSLEDDTQYF. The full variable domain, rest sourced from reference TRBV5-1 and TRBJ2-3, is KAGVTQTPRYLIKTRGQQVTLSCSPISGHRSVSWYQQTPGQGLQFLFEYFSETQRNKGNFPGRFSGRQFSNSRSEMNVSTLELGDSALYLCASSLEDDTQYFGPGTRLTVL.

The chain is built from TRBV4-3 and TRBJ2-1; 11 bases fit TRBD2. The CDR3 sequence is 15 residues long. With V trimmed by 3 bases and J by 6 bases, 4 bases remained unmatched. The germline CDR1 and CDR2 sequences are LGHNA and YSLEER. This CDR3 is CASSQGLAGGNEQFF. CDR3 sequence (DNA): TGCGCCAGCAGCCAGGGTCTAGCGGGGGGCAATGAGCAGTTCTTC.